What follows are 12 T cell receptor beta chains derived from one specimen sequenced in a study of T cell responses to AZD1222 COVID-19 vaccine. Sequencing was performed with immunoSEQ multiplex PCR; in TCRdb, only in-frame clones are kept and a portion is missing. The repertoire holds 130,000 or so clones, with approximately 93% as singletons. This specimen consisted of peripheral blood, obtained on day 0 of MenACWY control vaccination. These receptors were taken from an adult in good health.

The chain recombines TRBV4-3 with TRBJ1-1; maybe TRBD1 (5 bases). The V end was cut by 4 bases, the J end by 5 bases, with 17 bases between. The CDR3 has 15 amino acids. CDR1 and CDR2 from the germline V gene are LGHNA and YSLEER. The CDR3 region is CASSRVIRDGTEAFF. CDR3 DNA: TGCGCCAGCAGCCGAGTCATCAGGGATGGGACTGAAGCTTTCTTT.

The J gene is TRBJ2-2, the V gene TRBV24-1, with 10 bases matching TRBD1. V shed 10 bases and J 8 bases; nucleotides not matched to a gene: 12. Germline V gene sequence: CDR1 KGHDR, CDR2 SFDVKD. The CDR3 extends over 15 amino acids. CDR3 DNA: TGTGCCACTGCTGCGGGACAGGGGCGATCTGGGGAGCTGTTTTTT. The encoded protein is CATAAGQGRSGELFF.

This sequence joins TRBV4-1 and TRBJ2-7; unclear D gene. Trimming took 0 bases from V and 0 from J, leaving 9 bases between them. This CDR3 region has 15 residues. Germline values: CDR1 MGHRA, CDR2 YSYEKL. CDR3 bases: TGCGCCAGCAGCCAAGATTTGGGCAGCTCCTACGAGCAGTACTTC. Translating gives CASSQDLGSSYEQYF.

V and J are TRBV4-2 and TRBJ2-5; 7 positions match TRBD2. V trimming: 3 bases; J trimming: 1 base; junction bases outside the gene matches: 2. CDR1 and CDR2 (germline): LGHNA, YNFKEQ. The CDR3 is made up of 14 amino acids. CDR3 region: CASSHTSAQETQYF. The DNA of the CDR3 is TGTGCCAGCAGCCACACTAGCGCCCAAGAGACCCAGTACTTC.

The chain links TRBV28 to TRBJ2-6; the D gene could be TRBD1 or TRBD2 (5 bases each). Trimming took 6 bases from V and 0 from J, leaving 12 bases between them. This CDR3 has 16 residues. CDR1 and CDR2 from the germline V gene are MDHEN and SYDVKM. CDR3 region: CASRLTGGSGANVLTF. The CDR3 nucleotides are TGTGCCAGCAGACTAACAGGAGGCTCTGGGGCCAACGTCCTGACTTTC.

V is TRBV27 and J is TRBJ1-6; TRBD1 agrees at 7 bases. The J segment lost 7 bases and the V segment lost 1 base, leaving 10 bases of the junction unmatched. Germline V gives CDR1 MNHEY, CDR2 SMNVEV (reference sequence). The CDR3 contains 17 residues. The CDR3 is CASSLFGRGVENSPLHF. As DNA, the CDR3 is TGTGCCAGCAGTTTATTCGGCAGGGGGGTTGAGAATTCACCCCTCCACTTT.

The chain recombines TRBV4-2 with TRBJ1-5; no clear D. The CDR3 consists of 13 residues. Germline V gives CDR1 LGHNA, CDR2 YNFKEQ. The V end lost 1 base, the J end lost 12 bases, and 13 bases lay between the germline ends. The CDR3 loop reads CASSQAIGELQHF. CDR3 nucleotides: TGTGCCAGCAGCCAAGCGATCGGGGAACTCCAGCATTTT.

The chain couples TRBV6-2 or TRBV6-3 to TRBJ2-2, with a tentative D call TRBD1 (6 bases). The CDR3 extends over 15 amino acids. The V gene lost 4 bases and the J gene lost 2 bases, with 11 bases spanning the gap. The germline V gene has CDR1 MNHEY and CDR2 SVGEGT. The CDR3 protein is CASSFTGRNTGELFF. As DNA, the CDR3 is TGTGCCAGCAGTTTTACAGGGAGAAACACCGGGGAGCTGTTTTTT.

This clone was counted once. The chain carries TRBV5-1 and TRBJ1-6; tentatively, D is TRBD1 (5 bases). The germline CDR1 and CDR2 sequences are SGHRS and YFSETQ. This CDR3 is 16 amino acids long. V was trimmed by 4 bases and J by 4 bases, leaving 15 bases between them. As DNA, the CDR3 is TGCGCCAGCAGCGAACAGGAGGGCCTATATAATTCACCCCTCCACTTT. This encodes CASSEQEGLYNSPLHF.

This rearrangement joins TRBV10-2 to TRBJ2-7, with 7 bases fitting TRBD2. Germline V lookup: CDR1 WSHSY, CDR2 SAAADI. The CDR3 covers 16 residues. V trimming: 6 bases; J trimming: 2 bases; junction bases outside the gene matches: 13. Here the CDR3 DNA reads TGCGCCAGCAGGGGTTATCGAGGGACTATGACCTACGAGCAGTACTTC. Protein product: CASRGYRGTMTYEQYF.

The V gene is TRBV10-3, the J gene TRBJ1-6; 8 bases line up with TRBD1. CDR1 is ENHRY, CDR2 SYGVKD, per germline. The CDR3 extends over 13 amino acids. With 6 bases clipped from V and 7 bases from J, the junction kept 2 bases outside the gene matches. CDR3 sequence (DNA): TGTGCCATCAGCGGACAGGGAAATTCACCCCTCCACTTT. Translating it yields CAISGQGNSPLHF.

The V and J genes are TRBV29-1 and TRBJ1-1, with D unresolved. The germline CDR1 and CDR2 sequences are SQVTM and ANQGSEA. The CDR3 runs 9 residues. CDR3 DNA sequence: TGCAACGGACCCACTGAAGCTTTCTTT. It codes for CNGPTEAFF.